These 8 T cell receptor beta chains share one sample of origin, sequenced in a study of blood T cells in healthy people across ages. A second PCR of 7 to 11 cycles used a sample-barcoded 5' primer and a J-beta primer mix. TCRdb re-analysed the 5' RACE reads in MiXCR, keeping a single row per CDR3 protein. The sample has under 2,000,000 distinct CDR3 sequences; less than 50% are singletons. Sequenced: blood. These receptors came from a woman between 40 and 50 years old in good health.

This sequence joins TRBV27 and TRBJ2-1; 10 bases are a match to TRBD2. CDR1 MNHEY and CDR2 SMNVEV come from the germline V gene (reference sequence). The CDR3 runs 15 residues. J gave up 7 bases and V 6 bases, and 9 bases lay outside the gene matches. CDR3 sequence (DNA): TGTGCCAGCAGCCGTAGCGGGGGGTCCGGGAATGAGCAGTTCTTC. Protein product: CASSRSGGSGNEQFF.

This clonotype was recorded a few times. The genes are TRBV7-2 and TRBJ2-7, with 9 bases identical to TRBD1. This CDR3 comprises 17 residues. CDR1 is SGHTA, CDR2 FQGNSA, per germline. Germline trimming cut 2 bases from V and 0 bases from J; bases unmatched to any gene: 8. The CDR3 nucleotides are TGTGCCAGCAGCTTATCCGGGACAGGGTTGAGCTCCTACGAGCAGTACTTC. Its translation: CASSLSGTGLSSYEQYF. The whole variable domain, remainder taken from reference TRBV7-2 and TRBJ2-7, is GAGVSQSPSNKVTEKGKDVELRCDPISGHTALYWYRQSLGQGLEFLIYFQGNSAPDKSGLPSDRFSAERTGGSVSTLTIQRTQQEDSAVYLCASSLSGTGLSSYEQYFGPGTRLTVT.

The V gene is TRBV6-5, the J gene TRBJ2-7; 9 bases are a match to TRBD1. CDR1 and CDR2 from the germline V gene are MNHEY and SVGAGI. J lost 4 bases, V lost 4 bases, and 8 bases had no gene match. This CDR3 is 15 amino acids long. The CDR3 DNA reads as TGTGCCAGCAGTTTCGGGACAGGGAGAATTTACGAGCAGTACTTC. Translation gives CASSFGTGRIYEQYF.

V gene TRBV9 combines with J gene TRBJ2-1; D tentatively fits TRBD1 or TRBD2 (5 bases each). Germline-derived CDR1 and CDR2 are SGDLS and YYNGEE. The CDR3 spans 15 residues. Trimming stripped 3 bases from V and 4 bases from J, with 14 bases between. The CDR3 spells CASSEGRAVYNEQFF. Here the CDR3 DNA reads TGTGCCAGCAGCGAGGGACGAGCGGTTTACAATGAGCAGTTCTTC.

This clonotype appeared a few times. The chain carries TRBV11-2 and TRBJ2-1; the D is unclear. Germline V lookup: CDR1 SGHAT, CDR2 FQNNGV. The V and J ends lost 3 bases and 6 bases respectively, with 9 bases between them. The CDR3 covers 13 residues. CDR3 loop: CASSFLWGNEQFF. CDR3 nucleotides: TGTGCCAGCAGCTTCCTCTGGGGCAATGAGCAGTTCTTC.

The J gene is TRBJ1-2, the V gene TRBV6-2 or TRBV6-3; D perhaps matches TRBD1 (6 bases). CDR3 length: 17 residues. V lost 4 bases, J lost 1 base, and 19 bases lay in between. Germline-derived CDR1 and CDR2 are MNHEY and SVGEGT. In DNA form, the CDR3 reads TGTGCCAGCAGTTTCCTGGGACAATCGGCAGATAACTATGGCTACACCTTC. Protein sequence: CASSFLGQSADNYGYTF.

This clonotype has only a few counts. The rearrangement uses TRBV27 and TRBJ2-3; D is unclear. The CDR3 contains 12 residues. Germline V gene data show CDR1 as MNHEY and CDR2 as SMNVEV (reference sequence). V gave up 5 bases and J gave up 5 bases, with 8 bases separating them. CDR3 in DNA: TGTGCCAGCAGTAAGGACGGAGATACGCAGTATTTT. Translation: CASSKDGDTQYF.

This rearrangement joins TRBV7-2 to TRBJ2-7, with D maybe TRBD1 (5 bases). CDR3 size: 15 residues. Trimming took off 5 bases at V and 3 bases at J, with 17 bases between the two ends. Germline values: CDR1 SGHTA, CDR2 FQGNSA. The CDR3 spells CASSGTLRDGYEQYF. The DNA for the CDR3 is TGTGCCAGCAGCGGAACCCTCAGGGATGGCTACGAGCAGTACTTC. The full variable domain, its missing parts supplied by reference TRBV7-2 and TRBJ2-7, is GAGVSQSPSNKVTEKGKDVELRCDPISGHTALYWYRQSLGQGLEFLIYFQGNSAPDKSGLPSDRFSAERTGGSVSTLTIQRTQQEDSAVYLCASSGTLRDGYEQYFGPGTRLTVT.